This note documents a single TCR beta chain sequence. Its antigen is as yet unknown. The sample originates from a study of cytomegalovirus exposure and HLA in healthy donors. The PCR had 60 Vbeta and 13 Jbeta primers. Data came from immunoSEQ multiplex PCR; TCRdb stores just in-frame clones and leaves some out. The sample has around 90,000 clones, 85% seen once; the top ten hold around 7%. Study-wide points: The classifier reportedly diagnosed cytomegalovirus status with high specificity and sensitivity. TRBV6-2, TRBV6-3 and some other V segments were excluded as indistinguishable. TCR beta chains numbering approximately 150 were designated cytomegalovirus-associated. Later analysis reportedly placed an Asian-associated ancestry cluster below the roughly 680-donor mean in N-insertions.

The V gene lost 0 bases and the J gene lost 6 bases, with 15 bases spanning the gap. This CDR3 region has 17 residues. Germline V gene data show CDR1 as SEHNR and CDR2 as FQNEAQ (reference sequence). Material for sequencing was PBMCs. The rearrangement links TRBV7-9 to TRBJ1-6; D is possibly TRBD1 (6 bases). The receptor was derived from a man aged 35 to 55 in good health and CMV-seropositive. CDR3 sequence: CASSLASTGKANSPLHF. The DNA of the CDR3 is TGTGCCAGCAGCTTAGCTTCCACAGGGAAGGCTAATTCACCCCTCCACTTT.